This T cell receptor (beta chain) was retrieved from a study of T cell responses to AZD1222 COVID-19 vaccine. Study results and limitations: It was only after the peak T cell response that any repertoires were sampled.

CDR1 and CDR2 from the germline V gene are SGHVS and FQNEAQ. The CDR3 has 16 amino acids. V lost 5 bases and J lost 6; bases outside the gene matches: 9. Concerning this clone itself: What it binds is unknown.

Only in-frame clones appear in the TCRdb table, and some are missing; sequencing was by immunoSEQ multiplex PCR. Seen here are 150,000 to 200,000 clones, roughly 94% observed once, and the top ten hold 5.1%. The sample was peripheral blood, taken 28 days after the second AZD1222 dose. The origin of this receptor is an adult who received the AZD1222 COVID-19 vaccine. The V call is TRBV7-8, the J call TRBJ2-1, with TRBD2 matching 11 bases. The CDR3 nucleotides are TGTGCCAGCAGCCAGGCCGGGACTAGCGGCCGCAATGAGCAGTTCTTC. Encoded protein: CASSQAGTSGRNEQFF.